This TCR beta chain was identified during a study of shared clonotypes between healthy human individuals. CDR3 size: 17 residues. Germline V CDR1 and CDR2: WSHSY, SAAADI. Losses at the gene ends were 10 bases for V and 4 bases for J; bases not matched to a gene: 14. The assay was immunoSEQ multiplex PCR, and TCRdb's table has in-frame clones only and misses some. Found here are roughly 1,500,000 clones, approximately 98.5% of them singletons; the top ten hold approximately 0.38%. The V and J genes are TRBV10-2 and TRBJ1-5; 12 nucleotides align to TRBD1. The source of this sequence is a man aged 25 to 45 in good health. Sequencing used naive CD4+ T cells sorted from blood. Subset in this sample: CD45RA+ positively selected. CDR3 in amino acids: CATRAGTGGVSNQPQHF. CDR3 DNA: TGCGCCACTCGGGCCGGGACAGGGGGCGTGTCGAATCAGCCCCAGCATTTT.